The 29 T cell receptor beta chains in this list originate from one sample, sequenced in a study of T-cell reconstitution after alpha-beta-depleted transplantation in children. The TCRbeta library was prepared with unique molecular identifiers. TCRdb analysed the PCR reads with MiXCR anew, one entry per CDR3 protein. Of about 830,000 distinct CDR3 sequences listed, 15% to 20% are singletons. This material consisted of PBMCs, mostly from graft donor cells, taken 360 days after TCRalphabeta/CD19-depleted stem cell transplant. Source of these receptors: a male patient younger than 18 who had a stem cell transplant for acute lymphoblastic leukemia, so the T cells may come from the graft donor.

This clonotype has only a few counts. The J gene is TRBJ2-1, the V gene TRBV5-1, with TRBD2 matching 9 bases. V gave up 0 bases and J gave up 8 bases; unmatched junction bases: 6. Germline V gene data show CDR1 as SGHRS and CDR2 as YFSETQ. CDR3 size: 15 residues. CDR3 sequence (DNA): TGCGCCAGCAGCTTGGCTGCTAGCGGGATATATGAGCAGTTCTTC. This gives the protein CASSLAASGIYEQFF.

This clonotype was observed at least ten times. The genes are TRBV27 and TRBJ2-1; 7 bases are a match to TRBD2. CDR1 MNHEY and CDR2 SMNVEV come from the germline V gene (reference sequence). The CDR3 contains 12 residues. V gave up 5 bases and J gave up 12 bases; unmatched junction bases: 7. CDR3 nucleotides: TGTGCCAGCAGTCCGACTAGCTCGAGGCAGTTCTTC. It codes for CASSPTSSRQFF.

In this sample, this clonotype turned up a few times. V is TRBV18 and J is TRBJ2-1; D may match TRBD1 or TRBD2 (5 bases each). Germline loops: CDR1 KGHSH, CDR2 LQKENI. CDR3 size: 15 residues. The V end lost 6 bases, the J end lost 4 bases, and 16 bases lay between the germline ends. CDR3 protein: CASSTGSGPYNEQFF. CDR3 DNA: TGTGCCAGCTCGACGGGGTCGGGGCCTTACAATGAGCAGTTCTTC. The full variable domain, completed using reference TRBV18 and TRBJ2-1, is NAGVMQNPRHLVRRRGQEARLRCSPMKGHSHVYWYRQLPEEGLKFMVYLQKENIIDESGMPKERFSAEFPKEGPSILRIQQVVRGDSAAYFCASSTGSGPYNEQFFGPGTRLTVL.

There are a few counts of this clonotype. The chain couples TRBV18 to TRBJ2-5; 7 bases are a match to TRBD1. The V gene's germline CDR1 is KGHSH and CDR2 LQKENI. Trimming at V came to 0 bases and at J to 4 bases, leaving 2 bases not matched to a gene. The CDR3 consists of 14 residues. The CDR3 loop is CASSPPKGAETQYF. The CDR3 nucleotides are TGTGCCAGCTCACCACCGAAGGGGGCAGAGACCCAGTACTTC.

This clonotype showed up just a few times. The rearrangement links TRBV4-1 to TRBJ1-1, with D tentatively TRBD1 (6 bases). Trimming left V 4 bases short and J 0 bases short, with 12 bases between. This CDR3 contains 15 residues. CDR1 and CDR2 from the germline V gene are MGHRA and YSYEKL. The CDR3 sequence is CASSLRDNMNTEAFF. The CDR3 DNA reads TGCGCCAGCAGCCTACGGGACAACATGAACACTGAAGCTTTCTTT.

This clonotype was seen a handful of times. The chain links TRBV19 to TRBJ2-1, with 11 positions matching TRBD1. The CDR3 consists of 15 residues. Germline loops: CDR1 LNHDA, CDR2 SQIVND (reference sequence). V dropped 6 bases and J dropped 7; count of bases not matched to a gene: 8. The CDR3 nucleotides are TGTGCCAGTAGCCCGTCGGACAGGGGGCGAAATGAGCAGTTCTTC. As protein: CASSPSDRGRNEQFF.

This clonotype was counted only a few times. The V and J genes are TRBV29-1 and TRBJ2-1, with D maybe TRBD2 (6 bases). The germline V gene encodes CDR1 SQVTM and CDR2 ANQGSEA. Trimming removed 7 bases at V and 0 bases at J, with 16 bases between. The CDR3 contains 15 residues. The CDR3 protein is CSAFTDGSSYNEQFF. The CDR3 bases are TGCAGCGCCTTCACCGACGGGAGCTCCTACAATGAGCAGTTCTTC.

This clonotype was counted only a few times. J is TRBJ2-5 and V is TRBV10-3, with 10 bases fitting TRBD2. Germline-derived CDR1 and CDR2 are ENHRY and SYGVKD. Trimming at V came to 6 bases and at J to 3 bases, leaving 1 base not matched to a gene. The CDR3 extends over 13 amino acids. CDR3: CAIRGLAEETQYF. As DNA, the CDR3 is TGTGCCATCAGAGGACTAGCGGAAGAGACCCAGTACTTC.

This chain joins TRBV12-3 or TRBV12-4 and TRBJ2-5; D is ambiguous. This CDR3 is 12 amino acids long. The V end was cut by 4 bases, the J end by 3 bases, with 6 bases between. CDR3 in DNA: TGTGCCAGCAGTTCCCCGGAAGAGACCCAGTACTTC. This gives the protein CASSSPEETQYF.

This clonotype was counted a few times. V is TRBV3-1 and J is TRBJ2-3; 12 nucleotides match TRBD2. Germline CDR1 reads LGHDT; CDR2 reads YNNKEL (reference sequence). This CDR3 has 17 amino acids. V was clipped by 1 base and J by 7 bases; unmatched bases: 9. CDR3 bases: TGTGCCAGCAGCCAAGCGGCGACTAGCGGGAGCTGGCATACGCAGTATTTT. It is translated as CASSQAATSGSWHTQYF.

The DNA for the CDR3 is TGTGCCAGCAGTCTGGGGGGACAGGCGTACACCGGGGAGCTGTTTTTT. It is translated as CASSLGGQAYTGELFF. This chain connects TRBV12-3 or TRBV12-4 to TRBJ2-2; the match to TRBD1 covers 8 bases. This CDR3 comprises 16 residues. Trimming removed 5 bases from V and 3 bases from J; junction bases left unmatched: 8.

CDR3 in DNA: TGTGCCAGCAGCCAACTAGCGGGAGGTCGGGATACGCAGTATTTT. Amino acids: CASSQLAGGRDTQYF. The V gene is TRBV3-1, the J gene TRBJ2-3, with 11 bases lining up with TRBD2. The V segment lost 2 bases and the J segment 6 bases; nucleotides outside the gene matches: 4. The germline V gene has CDR1 LGHDT and CDR2 YNNKEL (reference sequence). The CDR3 is 15 residues long.

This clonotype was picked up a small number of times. The CDR3 region is CASSQGGALRFYNEQFF. CDR3 nucleotides: TGTGCCAGCAGCCAAGGTGGGGCCCTACGATTTTACAATGAGCAGTTCTTC. The rearrangement uses TRBV3-1 and TRBJ2-1, with D possibly TRBD1 on 5 matching bases. The CDR3 runs to 17 residues. Germline CDR1 and CDR2: LGHDT and YNNKEL (reference sequence). V shed 1 base and J shed 4 bases, with 17 bases lying between them.

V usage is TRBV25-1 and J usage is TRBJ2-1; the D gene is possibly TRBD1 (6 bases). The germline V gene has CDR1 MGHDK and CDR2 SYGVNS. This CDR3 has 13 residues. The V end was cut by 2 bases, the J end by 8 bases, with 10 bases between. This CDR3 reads CASSEPGQHEQFF. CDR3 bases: TGTGCCAGCAGTGAACCGGGACAACATGAGCAGTTCTTC.

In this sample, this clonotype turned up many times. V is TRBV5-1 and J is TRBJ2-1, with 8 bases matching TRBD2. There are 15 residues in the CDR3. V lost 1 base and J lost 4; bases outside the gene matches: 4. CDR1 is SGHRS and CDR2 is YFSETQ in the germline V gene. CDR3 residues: CASSLPLAVYNEQFF. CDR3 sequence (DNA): TGCGCCAGCAGCTTGCCACTAGCGGTTTACAATGAGCAGTTCTTC.

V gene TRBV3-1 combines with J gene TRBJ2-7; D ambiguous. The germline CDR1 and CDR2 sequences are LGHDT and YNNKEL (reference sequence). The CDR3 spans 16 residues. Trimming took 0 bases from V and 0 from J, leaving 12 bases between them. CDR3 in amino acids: CASSQETYVSSYEQYF. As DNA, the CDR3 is TGTGCCAGCAGCCAAGAAACGTATGTGAGCTCCTACGAGCAGTACTTC.

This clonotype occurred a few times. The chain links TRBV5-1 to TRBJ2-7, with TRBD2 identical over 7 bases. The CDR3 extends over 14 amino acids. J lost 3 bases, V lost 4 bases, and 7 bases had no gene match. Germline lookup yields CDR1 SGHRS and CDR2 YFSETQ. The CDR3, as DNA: TGCGCCAGCAGCCGCATCCCTAGCGGCTACGAGCAGTACTTC. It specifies CASSRIPSGYEQYF.

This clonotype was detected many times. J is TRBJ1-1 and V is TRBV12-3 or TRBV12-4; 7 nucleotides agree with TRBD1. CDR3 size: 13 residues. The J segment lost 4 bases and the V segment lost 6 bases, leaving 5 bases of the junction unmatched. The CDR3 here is CASSRNRGTEAFF. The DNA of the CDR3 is TGTGCCAGCAGCCGGAACAGGGGCACTGAAGCTTTCTTT.

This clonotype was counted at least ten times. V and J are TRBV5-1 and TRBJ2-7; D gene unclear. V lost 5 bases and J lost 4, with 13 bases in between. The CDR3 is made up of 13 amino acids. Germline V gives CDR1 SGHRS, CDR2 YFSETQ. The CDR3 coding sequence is TGCGCCAGCAGAGGGTTAGCCAGATACGAGCAGTACTTC. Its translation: CASRGLARYEQYF.

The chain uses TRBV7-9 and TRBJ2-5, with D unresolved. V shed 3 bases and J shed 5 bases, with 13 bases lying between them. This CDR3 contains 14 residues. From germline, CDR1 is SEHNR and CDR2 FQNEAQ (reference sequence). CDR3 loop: CASSFLVGQETQYF. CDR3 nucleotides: TGTGCCAGCAGCTTTCTGGTTGGGCAGGAGACCCAGTACTTC. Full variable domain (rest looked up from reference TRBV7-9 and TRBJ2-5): DTGVSQNPRHKITKRGQNVTFRCDPISEHNRLYWYRQTLGQGPEFLTYFQNEAQLEKSRLLSDRFSAERPKGSFSTLEIQRTEQGDSAMYLCASSFLVGQETQYFGPGTRLLVL.

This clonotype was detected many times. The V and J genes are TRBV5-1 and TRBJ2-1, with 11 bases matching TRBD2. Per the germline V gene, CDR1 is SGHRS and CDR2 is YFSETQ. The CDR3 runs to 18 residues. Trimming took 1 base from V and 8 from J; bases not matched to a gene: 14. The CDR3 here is CASSLLASGRPGVDEQFF. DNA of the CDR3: TGCGCCAGCAGCTTGCTGGCTAGCGGGAGGCCCGGGGTGGATGAGCAGTTCTTC.

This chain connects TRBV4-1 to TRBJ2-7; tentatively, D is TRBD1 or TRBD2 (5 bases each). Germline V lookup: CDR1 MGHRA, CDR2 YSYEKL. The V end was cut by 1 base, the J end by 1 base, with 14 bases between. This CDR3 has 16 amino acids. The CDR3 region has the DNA TGCGCCAGCAGCCAAGGAGCCGGGGCTGGATCCTACGAGCAGTACTTC. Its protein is CASSQGAGAGSYEQYF.

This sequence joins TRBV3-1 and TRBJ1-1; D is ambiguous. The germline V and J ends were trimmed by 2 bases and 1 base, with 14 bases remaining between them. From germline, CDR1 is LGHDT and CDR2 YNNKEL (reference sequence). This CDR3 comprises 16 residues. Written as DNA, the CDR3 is TGTGCCAGCAGCCAAAGGCAGCCCCAGACGAACACTGAAGCTTTCTTT. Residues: CASSQRQPQTNTEAFF.

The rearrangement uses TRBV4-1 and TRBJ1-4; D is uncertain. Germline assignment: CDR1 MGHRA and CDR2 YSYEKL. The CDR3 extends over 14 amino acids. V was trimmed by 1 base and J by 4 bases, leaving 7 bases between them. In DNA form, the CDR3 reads TGCGCCAGCAGCCAAGGGAGGTTTAATGAAAAACTGTTTTTT. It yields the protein CASSQGRFNEKLFF.

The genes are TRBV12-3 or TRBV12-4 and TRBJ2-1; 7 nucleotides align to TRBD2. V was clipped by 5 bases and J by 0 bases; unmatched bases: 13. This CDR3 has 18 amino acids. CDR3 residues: CASSRLLARLNSYNEQFF. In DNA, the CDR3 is TGTGCCAGCAGTCGCCTACTAGCGCGCCTCAACTCCTACAATGAGCAGTTCTTC.

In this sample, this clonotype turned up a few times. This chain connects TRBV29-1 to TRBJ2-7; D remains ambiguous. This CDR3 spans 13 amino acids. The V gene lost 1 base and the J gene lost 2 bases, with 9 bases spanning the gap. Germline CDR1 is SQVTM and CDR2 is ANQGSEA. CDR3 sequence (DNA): TGCAGCGTTGAAGGTCAGGCGGCCTACGAGCAGTACTTC. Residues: CSVEGQAAYEQYF.

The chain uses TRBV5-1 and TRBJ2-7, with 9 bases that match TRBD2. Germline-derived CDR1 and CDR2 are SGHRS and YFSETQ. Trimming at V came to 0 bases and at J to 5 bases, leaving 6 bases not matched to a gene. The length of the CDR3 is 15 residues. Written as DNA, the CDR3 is TGCGCCAGCAGCTTGGTATCTAGCGGGGCGGACGAGCAGTACTTC. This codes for CASSLVSSGADEQYF.

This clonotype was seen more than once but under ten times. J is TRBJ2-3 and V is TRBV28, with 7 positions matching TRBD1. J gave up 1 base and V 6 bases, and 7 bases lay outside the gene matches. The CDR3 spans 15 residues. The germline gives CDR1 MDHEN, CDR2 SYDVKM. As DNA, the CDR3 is TGTGCCAGCAGATACAGGGGTCGAGGCACAGATACGCAGTATTTT. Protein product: CASRYRGRGTDTQYF.

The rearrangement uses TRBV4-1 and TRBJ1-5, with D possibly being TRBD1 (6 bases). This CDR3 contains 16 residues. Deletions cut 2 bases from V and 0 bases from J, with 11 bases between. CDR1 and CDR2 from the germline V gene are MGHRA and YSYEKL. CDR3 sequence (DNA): TGCGCCAGCAGCCAACCTACAGGGAATAGCAATCAGCCCCAGCATTTT. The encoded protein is CASSQPTGNSNQPQHF.